The 9 T cell receptor beta chains below come from one sample, sequenced in a study of OX40 agonist ivuxolimab in advanced cancers. The data were produced by immunoSEQ multiplex PCR, yet TCRdb's version contains in-frame clones alone and is incomplete. Seen here are tens of thousands of clones, 70% to 90% observed once, and the top ten hold under 0.65%. Sequenced material: CD4+ or CD8+ T cells sorted from blood, taken in a trial of the OX40 agonist ivuxolimab. Receptors originate from an adult with an advanced solid tumor such as melanoma, head and neck, liver or kidney cancer.

V usage is TRBV7-3 and J usage is TRBJ1-1; 8 nucleotides match TRBD1. The CDR3 loop spans 17 amino acids. Germline V gene data show CDR1 as SGHTA and CDR2 as FQGTGA. After removal of 0 bases from V and 2 bases from J, the junction contained 8 bases not matched to a gene. CDR3 nucleotide sequence: TGTGCCAGCAGCTTAACGTTCGACAGGGGCCGAAACACTGAAGCTTTCTTT. Its protein product is CASSLTFDRGRNTEAFF.

The rearrangement joins TRBV23-1 to TRBJ2-7, with 9 bases identical to TRBD1. TRBV23-1 is labeled an ORF, and its function is uncertain. The CDR3 extends over 17 amino acids. Trimming removed 3 bases from V and 4 bases from J; junction bases left unmatched: 13. The CDR3 bases are TGCGCCAGCAGTCAGTCGGACGAAGGGGACAGGGCATACGAGCAGTACTTC. This translates into CASSQSDEGDRAYEQYF.

The chain carries TRBV5-1 and TRBJ2-3; a possible D gene is TRBD1 (6 bases). This CDR3 is built from 14 residues. Trimming took off 2 bases at V and 6 bases at J, with 13 bases between the two ends. Germline V gene sequence: CDR1 SGHRS, CDR2 YFSETQ. In nucleotides, the CDR3 is TGCGCCAGCAGCTTAGGGGGTGTGGGCGATACGCAGTATTTT. Protein: CASSLGGVGDTQYF. The full variable domain, its missing parts supplied by reference TRBV5-1 and TRBJ2-3, is KAGVTQTPRYLIKTRGQQVTLSCSPISGHRSVSWYQQTPGQGLQFLFEYFSETQRNKGNFPGRFSGRQFSNSRSEMNVSTLELGDSALYLCASSLGGVGDTQYFGPGTRLTVL.

The rearrangement links TRBV4-1 to TRBJ2-5; the D is unclear. Germline CDR1 reads MGHRA; CDR2 reads YSYEKL. CDR3 length: 14 amino acids. V shed 1 base and J shed 5 bases, with 11 bases lying between them. DNA of the CDR3: TGCGCCAGCAGCCAAGTAATCAACAGTGAGACCCAGTACTTC. It translates to CASSQVINSETQYF.

A single count supports this clone. The chain is built from TRBV9 and TRBJ2-5; D may match TRBD1 or TRBD2 (5 bases each). V lost 6 bases and J lost 5, with 17 bases in between. CDR1 and CDR2 from the germline V gene are SGDLS and YYNGEE. The CDR3 sequence is 14 residues long. CDR3 DNA: TGTGCCAGCACTCCCGGTGGGTGGGGGGAGACCCAGTACTTC. It yields the protein CASTPGGWGETQYF.

The rearrangement joins TRBV6-1 to TRBJ1-2, with D unresolved. The V end lost 3 bases, the J end lost 4 bases, and 9 bases lay between the germline ends. This CDR3 comprises 13 residues. Germline V gene sequence: CDR1 MNHNS, CDR2 SASEGT. The CDR3 reads CASSEEGPYGYTF. The CDR3 DNA sequence: TGTGCCAGCAGTGAGGAGGGTCCCTATGGCTACACCTTC.

V gene TRBV9 combines with J gene TRBJ1-1; D is uncertain. CDR1 and CDR2 (germline): SGDLS, YYNGEE. With 5 bases removed from V and 7 bases from J, the gap between germline ends came to 12 bases. CDR3 size: 12 residues. CDR3 DNA: TGTGCCAGCAGTCGCGGCGAGGTTGAAGCTTTCTTT. Amino acids: CASSRGEVEAFF.

The chain uses TRBV19 and TRBJ2-7; 9 bases line up with TRBD1. V shed 5 bases, J shed 4 bases, and the junction held 6 bases outside the gene matches. Germline CDR1 is LNHDA and CDR2 is SQIVND (reference sequence). This CDR3 region has 14 residues. CDR3 coding DNA: TGTGCCAGTAGTCCCCGGACAGGGGTTTACGAGCAGTACTTC. Its protein is CASSPRTGVYEQYF.

This sequence joins TRBV28 and TRBJ2-5, with TRBD1 matching over 9 bases. The germline gives CDR1 MDHEN, CDR2 SYDVKM. The J segment lost 4 bases and the V segment lost 5 bases, leaving 8 bases of the junction unmatched. This CDR3 contains 15 residues. This CDR3 is CASSLQDRGGETQYF. CDR3 nucleotide sequence: TGTGCCAGCAGTCTCCAGGACAGGGGAGGAGAGACCCAGTACTTC.